This is a list of T cell receptor beta chains from one sample in a study of PD-1 blockade in classical Hodgkin lymphoma. The protocol was immunoSEQ multiplex PCR, while the TCRdb copy is restricted to in-frame clones and leaves out a portion. The sample carries over 11,000 clones, roughly 78% recorded once. This sample comprised peripheral blood mononuclear cells (PBMCs), obtained before the second cycle of nivolumab. These TCRs come from a human donor with classical Hodgkin lymphoma. CDR3s include the opening cysteine and the closing phenylalanine or tryptophan. Fields, in order: CDR3 length, clone size, D gene, J gene, V gene, CDR3 DNA, CDR3 protein. The D gene is left open where the match is weak. A clone size is listed for some rows: how often the clone was seen (once, few, many), or a class if it is expanded.

15 - - TRBJ1-6 TRBV2 TGTGCCAGCAGAGTACAGGTCCTTAATAATTCACCCCTCCACTTT CASRVQVLNNSPLHF
14 - TRBD1 TRBJ1-5 TRBV19 TGTGCCAGTAGTATCGAAGGGGGCAGGCAGCCCCAGCATTTT CASSIEGGRQPQHF
13 - - TRBJ1-4 TRBV18 TGTGCCAGCTCACCACCGGAGGGTCAAAAACTGTTTTTT CASSPPEGQKLFF
13 few - TRBJ2-5 TRBV7-9 TGTGCCAGCAGCTTAAAGGTTCTGGAGACCCAGTACTTC CASSLKVLETQYF
14 few - TRBJ2-7 TRBV27 TGTGCCAGCCGTTCGTATGACATTTCCTACGAGCAGTACTTC CASRSYDISYEQYF
13 - - TRBJ1-1 TRBV21-1 TGTGCCAGCAGCAAAGTTAGGTGCGCTGAAGCTTTCTTT CASSKVRCAEAFF
15 - - TRBJ2-3 TRBV18 TGTGCCAGCTCACCCACGCTAGTTGCCACAGATACGCAGTATTTT CASSPTLVATDTQYF
14 - TRBD1 TRBJ1-1 TRBV28 TGTGCCAGCAGCCCACAGGGGTTCGGCACTGAAGCTTTCTTT CASSPQGFGTEAFF
17 - - TRBJ2-7 TRBV15 TGTGCCACCAGCAGAGATCCGGACAGAGGAAAGTCCTACGAGCAGTACTTC CATSRDPDRGKSYEQYF
16 - - TRBJ2-7 TRBV19 TGTGCCAGTAGGCAATTCGCCCGGACAGACCTCTACGAGCAGTACTTC CASRQFARTDLYEQYF
14 - - TRBJ1-4 TRBV27 TGTGCCAGCAGTTTATCGACAGGTAGCGAAAAACTGTTTTTT CASSLSTGSEKLFF
18 - - TRBJ1-1 TRBV9 TGTGCCAGCAGCCCCCCGAGGGGACAAAGCATGATAAACACTGAAGCTTTCTTT CASSPPRGQSMINTEAFF
17 - TRBD1 TRBJ1-2 TRBV5-4 TGTGCCAGCAGCTTGGGCGAGAGGGGACAGGGCAAAAATGGCTACACCTTC CASSLGERGQGKNGYTF
13 once - TRBJ2-2 TRBV2 TGTGCCACCTCGGGACAGAACACCGGGGAGCTGTTTTTT CATSGQNTGELFF
15 - TRBD1 TRBJ2-7 TRBV15 TGTGCCACCAGCAGAGTTGCCTTGGACAGGGGCGAGCAGTACTTC CATSRVALDRGEQYF
15 - - TRBJ2-6 TRBV5-6 - CASSLVGFGSNVLTF